Below, one T cell receptor beta chain is given with its context. V was shortened by 3 bases and J by 7 bases, with 12 bases between the two germline ends. Germline CDR1 and CDR2: SQVTM and ANQGSEA. The CDR3 consists of 12 residues. This sample was taken from a study of blood T cell repertoires in COVID-19. About the study: Acute and convalescent COVID-19 samples came from the United States, Italy and Spain.

Sequencing used immunoSEQ multiplex PCR; TCRdb keeps in-frame clones, though not all of them. Of 150,000 or so clones in the sample, around nine tenths are singletons; the top ten hold about 1.5%. This sequence originates from a woman aged 55-70 years with acute or convalescent COVID-19. This chain links TRBV29-1 with TRBJ1-2; D is undetermined. Sequenced material: peripheral blood. Here the CDR3 DNA reads TGCAGCGTTGACGCCCCTCCGAGTGGCTACACCTTC. Protein: CSVDAPPSGYTF.